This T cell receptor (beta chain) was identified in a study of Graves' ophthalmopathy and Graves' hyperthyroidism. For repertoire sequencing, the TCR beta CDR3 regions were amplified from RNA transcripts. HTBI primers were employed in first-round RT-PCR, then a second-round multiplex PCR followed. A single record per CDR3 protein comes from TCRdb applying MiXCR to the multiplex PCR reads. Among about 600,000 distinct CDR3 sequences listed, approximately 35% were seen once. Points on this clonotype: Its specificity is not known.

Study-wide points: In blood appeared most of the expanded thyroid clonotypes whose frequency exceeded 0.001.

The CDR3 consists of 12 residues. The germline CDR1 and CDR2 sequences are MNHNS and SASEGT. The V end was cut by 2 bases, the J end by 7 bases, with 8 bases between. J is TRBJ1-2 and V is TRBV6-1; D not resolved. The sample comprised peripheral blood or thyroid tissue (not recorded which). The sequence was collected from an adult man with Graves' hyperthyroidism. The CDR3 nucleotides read TGTGCCAGCAGTGAATGGGCCAGTGGCTACACCTTC. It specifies CASSEWASGYTF.